This paragraph covers one T cell receptor beta chain sequence. The sample belongs to a study of blood T cell repertoires in COVID-19. Method: immunoSEQ multiplex PCR; TCRdb's copy keeps in-frame clones and lacks some. The sample records 200,000 to 300,000 clones, around 90% being singletons. The CDR3 is 12 amino acids. Trimming took off 4 bases at V and 11 bases at J, with 9 bases between the two ends. V is TRBV23-1 and J is TRBJ1-6; no firm D call. TRBV23-1 is classed as an ORF, of uncertain function. Sample: PBMCs or T cells enriched from blood (not recorded which). The TCR originated in a woman aged 40 to 50 who had been exposed to COVID-19. Here the CDR3 reads CASSPGGPPLHF. Written as DNA, the CDR3 is TGCGCCAGCAGTCCAGGAGGGCCACCCCTCCACTTT.